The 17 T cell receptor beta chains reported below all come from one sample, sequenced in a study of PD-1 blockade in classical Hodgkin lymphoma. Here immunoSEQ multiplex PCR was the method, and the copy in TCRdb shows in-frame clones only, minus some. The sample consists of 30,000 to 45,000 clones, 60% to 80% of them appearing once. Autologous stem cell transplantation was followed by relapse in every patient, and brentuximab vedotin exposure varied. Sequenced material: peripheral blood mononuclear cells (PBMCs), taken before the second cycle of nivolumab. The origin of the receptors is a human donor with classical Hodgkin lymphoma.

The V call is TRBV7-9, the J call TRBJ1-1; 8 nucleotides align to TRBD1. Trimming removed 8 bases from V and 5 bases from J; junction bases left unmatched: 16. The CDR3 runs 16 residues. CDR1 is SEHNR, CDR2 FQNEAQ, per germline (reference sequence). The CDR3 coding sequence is TGTGCCAGCTCCCCCCCGAACGGTAACAGGGGGACTGAAGCTTTCTTT. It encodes CASSPPNGNRGTEAFF.

CDR3 protein: CASSVQERVVYGYTF. DNA for the CDR3: TGTGCCAGCAGCGTCCAGGAGAGAGTGGTATATGGCTACACCTTC. The J gene is TRBJ1-2, the V gene TRBV9, with D uncertain. Germline values: CDR1 SGDLS, CDR2 YYNGEE. This CDR3 is built from 15 residues. Trimming pared 2 bases from V and 5 bases from J, leaving 16 bases between. The full variable domain, rest sourced from reference TRBV9 and TRBJ1-2, is DSGVTQTPKHLITATGQRVTLRCSPRSGDLSVYWYQQSLDQGLQFLIQYYNGEERAKGNILERFSAQQFPDLHSELNLSSLELGDSALYFCASSVQERVVYGYTFGSGTRLTVV.

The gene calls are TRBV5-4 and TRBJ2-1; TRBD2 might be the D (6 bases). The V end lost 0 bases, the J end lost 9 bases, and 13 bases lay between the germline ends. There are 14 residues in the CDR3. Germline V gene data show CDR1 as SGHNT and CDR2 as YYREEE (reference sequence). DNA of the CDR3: TGTGCCAGCAGCTTGGACGGGAGATCGGCTGAGCAGTTCTTC. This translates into CASSLDGRSAEQFF.

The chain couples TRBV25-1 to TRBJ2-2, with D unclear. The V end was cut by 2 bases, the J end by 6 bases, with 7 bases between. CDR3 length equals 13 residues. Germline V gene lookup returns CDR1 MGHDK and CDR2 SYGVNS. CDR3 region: CASSEQAAGELFF. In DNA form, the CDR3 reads TGTGCCAGCAGTGAACAGGCGGCCGGGGAGCTGTTTTTT. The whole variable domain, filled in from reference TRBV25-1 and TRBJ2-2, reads EADIYQTPRYLVIGTGKKITLECSQTMGHDKMYWYQQDPGMELHLIHYSYGVNSTEKGDLSSESTVSRIRTEHFPLTLESARPSHTSQYLCASSEQAAGELFFGEGSRLTVL.

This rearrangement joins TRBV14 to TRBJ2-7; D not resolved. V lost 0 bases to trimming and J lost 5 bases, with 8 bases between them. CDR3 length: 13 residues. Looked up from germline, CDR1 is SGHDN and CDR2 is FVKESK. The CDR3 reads CASSQDGVHEQYF. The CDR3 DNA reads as TGTGCCAGCAGCCAAGATGGAGTCCACGAGCAGTACTTC. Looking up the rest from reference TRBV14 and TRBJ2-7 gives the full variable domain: EAGVTQFPSHSVIEKGQTVTLRCDPISGHDNLYWYRRVMGKEIKFLLHFVKESKQDESGMPNNRFLAERTGGTYSTLKVQPAELEDSGVYFCASSQDGVHEQYFGPGTRLTVT.

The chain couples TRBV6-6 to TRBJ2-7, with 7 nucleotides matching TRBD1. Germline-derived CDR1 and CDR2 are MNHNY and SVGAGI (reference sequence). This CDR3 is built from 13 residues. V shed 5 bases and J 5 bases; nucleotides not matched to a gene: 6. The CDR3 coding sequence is TGTGCCAGCAGTACACAGGGGATCCACGAGCAGTACTTC. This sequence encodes CASSTQGIHEQYF.

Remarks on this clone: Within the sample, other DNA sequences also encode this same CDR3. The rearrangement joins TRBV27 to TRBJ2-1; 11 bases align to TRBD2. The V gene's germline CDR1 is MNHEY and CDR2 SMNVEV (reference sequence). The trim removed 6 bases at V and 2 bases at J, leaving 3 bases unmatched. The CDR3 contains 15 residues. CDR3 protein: CASSGTSGAYNEQFF. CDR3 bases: TGTGCCAGCAGCGGGACTAGCGGCGCCTACAATGAGCAGTTCTTC.

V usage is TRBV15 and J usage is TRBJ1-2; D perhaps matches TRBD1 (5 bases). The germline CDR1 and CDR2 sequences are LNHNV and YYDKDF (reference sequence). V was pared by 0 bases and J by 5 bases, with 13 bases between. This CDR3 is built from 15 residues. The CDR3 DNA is TGTGCCACCAGCAGAGATCGAGGACAAACATATGGCTACACCTTC. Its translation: CATSRDRGQTYGYTF.

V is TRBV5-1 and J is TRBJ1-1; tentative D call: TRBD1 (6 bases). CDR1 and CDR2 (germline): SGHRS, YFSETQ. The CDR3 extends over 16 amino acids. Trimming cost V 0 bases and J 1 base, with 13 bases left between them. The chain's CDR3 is CASSLGVGGQNTEAFF. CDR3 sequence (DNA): TGCGCCAGCAGCTTGGGAGTTGGGGGGCAGAACACTGAAGCTTTCTTT.

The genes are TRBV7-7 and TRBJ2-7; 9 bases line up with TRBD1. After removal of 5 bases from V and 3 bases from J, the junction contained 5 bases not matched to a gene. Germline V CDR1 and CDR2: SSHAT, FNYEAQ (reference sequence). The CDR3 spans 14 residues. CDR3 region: CASSVGTGSYEQYF. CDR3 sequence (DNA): TGTGCCAGCAGCGTGGGGACAGGGAGCTACGAGCAGTACTTC. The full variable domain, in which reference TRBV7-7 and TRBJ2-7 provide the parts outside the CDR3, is GAGVSQSPRYKVTKRGQDVTLRCDPISSHATLYWYQQALGQGPEFLTYFNYEAQPDKSGLPSDRFSAERPEGSISTLTIQRTEQRDSAMYRCASSVGTGSYEQYFGPGTRLTVT.

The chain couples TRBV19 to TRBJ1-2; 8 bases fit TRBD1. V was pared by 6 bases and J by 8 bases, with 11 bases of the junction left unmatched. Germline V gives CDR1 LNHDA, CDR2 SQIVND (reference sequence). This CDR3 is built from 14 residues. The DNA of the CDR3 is TGTGCCAGTAGGTACCAGGGACAGGTCGGGGGCTACACCTTC. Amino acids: CASRYQGQVGGYTF.

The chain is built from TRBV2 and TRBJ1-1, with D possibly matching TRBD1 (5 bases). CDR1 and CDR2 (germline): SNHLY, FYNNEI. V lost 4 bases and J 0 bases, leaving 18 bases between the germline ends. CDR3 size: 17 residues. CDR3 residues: CASSVGMGPTMNTEAFF. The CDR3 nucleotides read TGTGCCAGCAGTGTCGGGATGGGGCCAACCATGAACACTGAAGCTTTCTTT. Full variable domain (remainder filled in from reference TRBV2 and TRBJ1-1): EPEVTQTPSHQVTQMGQEVILRCVPISNHLYFYWYRQILGQKVEFLVSFYNNEISEKSEIFDDQFSVERPDGSNFTLKIRSTKLEDSAMYFCASSVGMGPTMNTEAFFGQGTRLTVV.

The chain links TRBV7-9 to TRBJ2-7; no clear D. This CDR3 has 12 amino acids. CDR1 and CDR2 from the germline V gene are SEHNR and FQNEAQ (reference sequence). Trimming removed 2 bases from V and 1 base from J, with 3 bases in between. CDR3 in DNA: TGTGCCAGCAGCTTAAGTTCCTACGAGCAGTACTTC. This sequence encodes CASSLSSYEQYF.

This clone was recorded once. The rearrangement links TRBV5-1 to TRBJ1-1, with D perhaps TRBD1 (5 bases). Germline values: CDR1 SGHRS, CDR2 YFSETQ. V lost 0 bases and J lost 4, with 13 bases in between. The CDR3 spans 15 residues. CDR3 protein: CASSLAGGVSTEAFF. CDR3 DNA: TGCGCCAGCAGCTTGGCCGGGGGGGTTAGCACTGAAGCTTTCTTT.

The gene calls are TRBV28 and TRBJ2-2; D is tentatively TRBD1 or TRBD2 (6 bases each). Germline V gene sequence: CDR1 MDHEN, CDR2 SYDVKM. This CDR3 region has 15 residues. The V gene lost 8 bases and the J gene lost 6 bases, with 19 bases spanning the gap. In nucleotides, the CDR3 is TGTGCCAGCCATGGACGGGGGCACTGGGCCGGGGAGCTGTTTTTT. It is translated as CASHGRGHWAGELFF.

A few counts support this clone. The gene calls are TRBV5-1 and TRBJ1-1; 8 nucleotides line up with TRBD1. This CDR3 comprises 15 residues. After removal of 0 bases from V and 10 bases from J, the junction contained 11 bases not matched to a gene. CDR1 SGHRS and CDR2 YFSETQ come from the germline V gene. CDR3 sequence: CASSLDGTGIRTAFF. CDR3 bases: TGCGCCAGCAGCTTGGACGGGACAGGTATCCGGACAGCTTTCTTT.

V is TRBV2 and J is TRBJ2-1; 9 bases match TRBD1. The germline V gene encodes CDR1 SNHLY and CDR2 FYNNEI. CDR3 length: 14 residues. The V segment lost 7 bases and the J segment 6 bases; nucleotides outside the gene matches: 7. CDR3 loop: CASIRDRAGNEQFF. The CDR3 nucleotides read TGTGCCAGCATCCGGGACAGGGCGGGCAATGAGCAGTTCTTC.